The 3 T cell receptor beta chains below all came from one sample that was sequenced in a study of cytomegalovirus exposure and HLA in healthy donors (dated by TCRdb to about 2017). Library creation used the immunoSEQ multiplex PCR assay. The multiplex PCR relied on a mix of 60 forward primers for TCR Vbeta segments and 13 reverse primers for TCR Jbeta segments. TCRdb provides this immuneACCESS table in a form limited to in-frame rearrangements. Some clones are lacking; in checked studies, under half of them reflect an unresolved V gene, and why the rest are absent is not known. This sample is represented by 100,000 to 150,000 clones; around four fifths of them were singletons. Around 20% of the sample is held by the ten biggest clonotypes. Input material: PBMCs. These receptors were taken from a man aged 18 to 30 in good health and CMV-seropositive.

The rearrangement links TRBV2 to TRBJ1-1, with D uncertain. The CDR3 consists of 14 residues. The ends were cut back, 3 bases at V and 4 bases at J, with 12 bases in the middle. Germline CDR1 and CDR2: SNHLY and FYNNEI. The CDR3 reads CASSEGGFPTEAFF. CDR3 in DNA: TGTGCCAGCAGTGAGGGAGGATTTCCCACTGAAGCTTTCTTT.

The rearrangement links TRBV19 to TRBJ1-4; D is undetermined. Trimming cost V 5 bases and J 4 bases, with 11 bases left between them. Germline V gives CDR1 LNHDA, CDR2 SQIVND (reference sequence). The CDR3 runs to 14 residues. The CDR3 loop is CASSLGRHNEKLFF. CDR3 DNA: TGTGCCAGTAGTTTGGGCAGACATAATGAAAAACTGTTTTTT.

V and J are TRBV5-1 and TRBJ1-5, with D perhaps TRBD1 (6 bases). Germline V gene lookup returns CDR1 SGHRS and CDR2 YFSETQ. Trimming shortened V by 4 bases and J by 3 bases, and 14 bases separated the two germline ends. The CDR3 runs 15 residues. The CDR3 DNA is TGCGCCAGCAGCCCGACGGGACATATCAATCAGCCCCAGCATTTT. It translates to CASSPTGHINQPQHF.